The 19 T cell receptor beta chains given below trace back to one sample, sequenced in a study of metastatic and nonmetastatic thyroid tumors. TCRdb reprocessed the PCR reads using MiXCR. The sample has 4,500 to 5,500 clones; over 25% are singletons. Every patient was untreated before thyroid surgery. The material sequenced was adjacent normal tissue. These receptor sequences come from a female donor with papillary thyroid cancer or a benign thyroid nodule (not recorded which). Some clones in this sample may be carry-over from other donors' samples.

This clone was observed a few times. This sequence joins TRBV19 and TRBJ2-6; the match to TRBD2 covers 12 bases. The V gene's germline CDR1 is LNHDA and CDR2 SQIVND (reference sequence). V lost 7 bases and J lost 0; bases outside the gene matches: 4. The CDR3 has 17 amino acids. CDR3 amino acids: CASNRLAGDSGANVLTF. Here the CDR3 DNA reads TGTGCCAGTAACCGACTAGCGGGGGACTCTGGGGCCAACGTCCTGACTTTC.

The rearrangement links TRBV6-2 or TRBV6-3 to TRBJ2-7; TRBD1 agrees at 10 bases. V gave up 6 bases and J gave up 5 bases; unmatched junction bases: 10. CDR1 MNHEY and CDR2 SVGEGT come from the germline V gene. CDR3 size: 15 residues. In DNA, the CDR3 is TGTGCCAGCAGACCGCCGGGACAGGGGAGGAACGAGCAGTACTTC. It codes for CASRPPGQGRNEQYF.

The sample holds a few counts of this clone. The chain recombines TRBV27 with TRBJ1-2; TRBD1 matches at 11 bases. Germline loops: CDR1 MNHEY, CDR2 SMNVEV (reference sequence). V shed 2 bases, J shed 5 bases, and the junction held 1 base outside the gene matches. The length of the CDR3 is 14 residues. The CDR3 is CASSLGTGGYGYTF. The CDR3, as DNA: TGTGCCAGCAGTTTAGGGACAGGGGGTTATGGCTACACCTTC.

The chain employs TRBV7-2 and TRBJ2-2, with D hard to call. Germline-derived CDR1 and CDR2 are SGHTA and FQGNSA. The CDR3 has 15 amino acids. Trimming left V 5 bases short and J 6 bases short, with 16 bases between. DNA of the CDR3: TGTGCCAGCAGCACAGATGGGCTCAGAGCCGGGGAGCTGTTTTTT. Protein sequence: CASSTDGLRAGELFF.

This clone was seen a handful of times. This chain links TRBV6-1 with TRBJ2-1, with a possible D match to TRBD2 (6 bases). Germline CDR1 and CDR2: MNHNS and SASEGT. Trimming took 6 bases from V and 3 from J, leaving 12 bases between them. CDR3 length: 14 amino acids. Here the CDR3 reads CASSPARDYNEQFF. In nucleotides, the CDR3 is TGTGCCAGCAGCCCCGCGCGGGACTACAATGAGCAGTTCTTC.

In DNA form, the CDR3 reads TGTGCCAGCACCACCCAGCGGGCAGGGGGCGGCGAGCAGTACTTC. As protein: CASTTQRAGGGEQYF. The chain carries TRBV6-1 and TRBJ2-7; TRBD1 aligns across 8 bases. Germline assignment: CDR1 MNHNS and CDR2 SASEGT. There are 15 residues in the CDR3. V was clipped by 7 bases and J by 6 bases; unmatched bases: 14.

The V and J genes are TRBV7-2 and TRBJ1-2; D is uncertain. The CDR3 is made up of 13 amino acids. Germline-derived CDR1 and CDR2 are SGHTA and FQGNSA. V lost 4 bases and J lost 8, with 14 bases in between. The chain's CDR3 is CASSSYISRGYTF. CDR3 bases: TGTGCCAGCAGCTCGTACATATCTCGGGGCTACACCTTC.

This chain joins TRBV27 and TRBJ1-1, with D possibly TRBD1 on 5 matching bases. This CDR3 comprises 16 residues. The V end lost 6 bases, the J end lost 0 bases, and 17 bases lay between the germline ends. Per germline, CDR1 MNHEY and CDR2 SMNVEV (reference sequence). The CDR3 DNA reads as TGTGCCAGCAGGGGAACAGGCTTCGTGATGAACACTGAAGCTTTCTTT. Protein sequence: CASRGTGFVMNTEAFF.

The CDR3 DNA sequence: TGTGCCACCAGCACTAGCGGGGGGATTACAGATACGCAGTATTTT. Amino acid sequence: CATSTSGGITDTQYF. V usage is TRBV24-1 and J usage is TRBJ2-3; 12 bases are a match to TRBD2. V shed 7 bases, J shed 3 bases, and the junction held 4 bases outside the gene matches. This CDR3 comprises 15 residues. Germline CDR1 KGHDR, CDR2 SFDVKD.

By share, this clone counts as large (0.1 to 1%). The rearrangement uses TRBV27 and TRBJ2-1; D call uncertain. The CDR3 contains 13 residues. Trimming took 5 bases from V and 9 from J, leaving 14 bases between them. Looked up from germline, CDR1 is MNHEY and CDR2 is SMNVEV (reference sequence). The CDR3 DNA reads as TGTGCCAGCAGTCCCCTGATTGGGTCTGAGCAGTTCTTC. Translating it yields CASSPLIGSEQFF.

The rearrangement links TRBV20-1 to TRBJ2-5; D is unclear. The germline V gene has CDR1 DFQATT and CDR2 SNEGSKA (reference sequence). V lost 0 bases and J lost 1, with 9 bases in between. This CDR3 contains 14 residues. CDR3 protein: CSARDLALQETQYF. The DNA for the CDR3 is TGCAGTGCTAGAGATCTGGCTCTCCAAGAGACCCAGTACTTC.

In its sample, this clone is medium-sized. The chain has TRBV25-1 and TRBJ1-2; no clear D. From germline, CDR1 is MGHDK and CDR2 SYGVNS. The CDR3 loop spans 13 amino acids. The V and J ends lost 3 bases and 2 bases respectively, with 7 bases between them. CDR3 region: CASSEGPNYGYTF. The CDR3 region has the DNA TGTGCCAGCAGTGAGGGCCCGAACTATGGCTACACCTTC.

By proportion, this clone is medium-sized. V is TRBV7-8 and J is TRBJ2-1; D is possibly TRBD2 (6 bases). Trimming left V 4 bases short and J 0 bases short, with 19 bases between. CDR1 SGHVS and CDR2 FQNEAQ come from the germline V gene. CDR3 length equals 18 residues. CDR3 loop: CASSSQTGAPSSYNEQFF. For the CDR3, the DNA is TGTGCCAGCAGCTCCCAGACGGGAGCACCGAGCTCCTACAATGAGCAGTTCTTC.

In its sample, this clone was seen a few times. The V and J genes are TRBV12-3 or TRBV12-4 and TRBJ1-2, with no clear D. CDR3 length equals 12 residues. Trimming removed 1 base from V and 9 bases from J, with 9 bases in between. CDR3 sequence reads: CASSLDSRSYTF. Written as DNA, the CDR3 is TGTGCCAGCAGTTTAGACAGTAGGAGCTACACCTTC.

The table lists this clone with many counts. This chain connects TRBV4-2 to TRBJ2-3; D is uncertain. From germline, CDR1 is LGHNA and CDR2 YNFKEQ. Trimming pared 0 bases from V and 2 bases from J, leaving 9 bases between. The CDR3 totals 15 residues. CDR3 in amino acids: CASSQDPGYTDTQYF. The CDR3 region has the DNA TGTGCCAGCAGCCAAGACCCAGGATACACAGATACGCAGTATTTT.

The chain combines TRBV11-2 with TRBJ1-5; perhaps TRBD1 as D (6 bases). Germline V gives CDR1 SGHAT, CDR2 FQNNGV. The V and J ends lost 1 base and 6 bases respectively, with 7 bases between them. The CDR3 spans 13 residues. CDR3 in amino acids: CASSLGGLQPQHF. The CDR3 DNA sequence: TGTGCCAGCAGCTTAGGGGGGCTTCAGCCCCAGCATTTT. The complete variable domain, with remaining parts taken from reference TRBV11-2 and TRBJ1-5, reads EAGVAQSPRYKIIEKRQSVAFWCNPISGHATLYWYQQILGQGPKLLIQFQNNGVVDDSQLPKDRFSAERLKGVDSTLKIQPAKLEDSAVYLCASSLGGLQPQHFGDGTRLSIL.

The table lists this clone with a few counts. The chain employs TRBV9 and TRBJ2-1, with 10 bases aligning to TRBD2. The length of the CDR3 is 14 residues. The germline CDR1 and CDR2 sequences are SGDLS and YYNGEE. After removal of 3 bases from V and 8 bases from J, the junction contained 5 bases not matched to a gene. The CDR3: CASSAIAGGDEQFF. For the CDR3, the DNA is TGTGCCAGCAGCGCAATAGCGGGAGGTGATGAGCAGTTCTTC.

This clone was seen many times. This CDR3 is also generated by other DNA sequences in the sample. V usage is TRBV3-1 and J usage is TRBJ1-1; D is unresolved. The V gene's germline CDR1 is LGHDT and CDR2 YNNKEL (reference sequence). The length of the CDR3 is 13 residues. V lost 2 bases to trimming and J lost 11 bases, with 15 bases between them. The CDR3 region is CASSQMSAGPAFF. DNA of the CDR3: TGTGCCAGCAGCCAAATGTCAGCGGGTCCGGCTTTCTTT.

The chain has TRBV6-1 and TRBJ2-1, with D tentatively TRBD1 or TRBD2 (6 bases each). CDR1 and CDR2 from the germline V gene are MNHNS and SASEGT. V shed 5 bases and J shed 5 bases, with 13 bases lying between them. The CDR3 runs 14 residues. CDR3 in amino acids: CASSKRGTDNEQFF. Here the CDR3 DNA reads TGTGCCAGCAGTAAAAGGGGGACTGACAATGAGCAGTTCTTC.